The clone carrying this TCR beta chain was seen at least ten times. Unmatched junction bases numbered 6, after V lost 4 bases and J lost 0 bases. The CDR3 length is 16 residues. Germline lookup yields CDR1 MGHDK and CDR2 SYGVNS. This record comes from a study of T cell repertoires in cytomegalovirus infection. TCRdb passed the reads through MiXCR, listing each CDR3 protein once. In the table there are over 150,000 distinct CDR3 sequences, around an eighth of which are singletons. This sequence was found in a human donor in good health (CMV status not recorded). Some clones in this sample may be carry-over from other donors' samples. The sequenced material came from PBMCs. The rearrangement uses TRBV25-1 and TRBJ1-3; 7 bases match TRBD1. CDR3 sequence reads: CASSGTDRPSGNTIYF. The CDR3 region has the DNA TGTGCCAGCAGTGGGACGGACAGGCCCTCTGGAAACACCATATATTTT. Drawing the rest from reference TRBV25-1 and TRBJ1-3, the complete variable domain is EADIYQTPRYLVIGTGKKITLECSQTMGHDKMYWYQQDPGMELHLIHYSYGVNSTEKGDLSSESTVSRIRTEHFPLTLESARPSHTSQYLCASSGTDRPSGNTIYFGEGSWLTVV.